These 9 T cell receptor beta chains came from one sample sequenced in a study of human T cells and chemical hapten exposure. MiXCR, applied by TCRdb to the RACE reads, yields one record per CDR3 protein. Among a few hundred thousand distinct CDR3 sequences listed, around 7.7% were seen once. Time point defined: pre-sensitization, week 0. Treatment here: therapeutic diphenylcyclopropenone sensitization with weekly scalp DPC. Sequences were derived from whole blood, sampled in connection with sensitization to the hapten diphenylcyclopropenone (DPC). The source is a man aged 18 to 30 with alopecia areata. Some clones in this sample may be carry-over from other donors' samples.

In this sample, this clonotype turned up many times. The CDR3 DNA reads TGTGCCAGCAGTTATTCTAGAGGGGCCGGGACCGAGCAGTACGTC. It translates to CASSYSRGAGTEQYV. The chain employs TRBV6-2 or TRBV6-3 and TRBJ2-7, with D tentatively TRBD1 or TRBD2 (5 bases each). Trimming pared 3 bases from V and 6 bases from J, leaving 18 bases between. CDR1 and CDR2 from the germline V gene are MNHEY and SVGEGT. The CDR3 length is 15 residues.

The chain employs TRBV7-2 and TRBJ2-1; TRBD1 matches 8 bases. V shed 5 bases, J shed 3 bases, and the junction held 6 bases outside the gene matches. There are 15 residues in the CDR3. Germline V gene data show CDR1 as SGHTA and CDR2 as FQGNSA. The CDR3 reads CASSTRQGLYNEQFF. CDR3 sequence (DNA): TGTGCCAGCAGCACGAGACAGGGGCTCTACAATGAGCAGTTCTTC.

The chain uses TRBV15 and TRBJ1-3, with TRBD1 matching over 9 bases. Germline V gives CDR1 LNHNV, CDR2 YYDKDF (reference sequence). This CDR3 region has 18 residues. Trimming removed 5 bases from V and 0 bases from J; junction bases left unmatched: 11. The CDR3, as DNA: TGTGCCACCAGCCCCTTTAGGTGGACAGGGGACTCTGGAAACACCATATATTTT. Protein product: CATSPFRWTGDSGNTIYF.

J is TRBJ1-1 and V is TRBV12-3 or TRBV12-4, with TRBD1 matching 8 bases. This CDR3 comprises 11 residues. V trimming: 6 bases; J trimming: 7 bases; junction bases outside the gene matches: 1. The CDR3 DNA reads as TGTGCCAGCAGGGGACAGGTTGAAGCTTTCTTT. Its protein is CASRGQVEAFF.

This clonotype was observed at least ten times. V is TRBV10-3 and J is TRBJ2-1; weak D call: TRBD2 (5 bases). Germline V CDR1 and CDR2: ENHRY, SYGVKD. This CDR3 is built from 15 residues. V gave up 6 bases and J gave up 3 bases, with 15 bases separating them. CDR3 in amino acids: CAISSGEGRYNEQFF. Written as DNA, the CDR3 is TGTGCCATCAGCTCCGGAGAGGGCCGCTACAATGAGCAGTTCTTC.

The V call is TRBV5-1, the J call TRBJ1-2; D is unclear. This CDR3 comprises 17 residues. CDR1 is SGHRS and CDR2 is YFSETQ in the germline V gene. Trimming left V 4 bases short and J 6 bases short, with 25 bases between. The CDR3 sequence is CASSLSPSESRGDGYTF. The DNA for the CDR3 is TGCGCCAGCAGCCTCTCACCTTCAGAATCTAGAGGAGATGGCTACACCTTC.

This clonotype was seen a few times. The chain joins TRBV12-3 or TRBV12-4 to TRBJ2-5; 7 bases are a match to TRBD1. The CDR3 runs to 16 residues. The junction had 9 bases not matched to a gene; V was cut back by 3 bases and J by 2 bases. The DNA of the CDR3 is TGTGCCAGCAGTTTCCCCCGGGACAGAGAACAAGAGACCCAGTACTTC. Translated: CASSFPRDREQETQYF.

This clonotype was seen a few times. This chain connects TRBV7-2 to TRBJ2-5, with 8 bases matching TRBD1. CDR1 SGHTA and CDR2 FQGNSA come from the germline V gene. With V trimmed by 0 bases and J by 5 bases, 5 bases remained unmatched. The CDR3 covers 15 residues. CDR3 protein: CASSLASDRGETQYF. As DNA, the CDR3 is TGTGCCAGCAGCTTAGCCTCTGACAGGGGCGAGACCCAGTACTTC.

This clonotype was detected only a few times. The chain employs TRBV9 and TRBJ2-1; weak D call: TRBD2 (5 bases). Germline CDR1 and CDR2: SGDLS and YYNGEE. V gave up 4 bases and J gave up 7 bases, with 9 bases separating them. The CDR3 sequence is 12 residues long. The chain's CDR3 is CASSREGNEQFF. The DNA for the CDR3 is TGTGCCAGCAGCCGCGAGGGTAATGAGCAGTTCTTC.